What follows is one TCR beta chain and its context. Ligated cDNA underwent four rounds of PCR with nested alpha and beta constant region primers and SP2. For blood and skin samples, reverse transcription used TCR alpha and beta constant primers. TCRdb analysed the UMI-ligation and nested PCR reads with MiXCR anew, one entry per CDR3 protein. The sample yields about 25,000 distinct CDR3 sequences, roughly 5.4% seen once. These data come from a study of naive and memory T cell subsets. Germline CDR1 reads LGHNA; CDR2 reads YSLEER. V was pared by 4 bases and J by 7 bases, with 20 bases between. The CDR3 is 16 residues long. The library had UMIs added by 3' ligation of an oligonucleotide to TCR cDNA. Adult healthy volunteers gave 2.5 ml peripheral blood for whole-blood RNA. Cells were not sorted; total RNA input targeted about 1 to 1000 ng.

J is TRBJ2-1 and V is TRBV4-3, with D possibly TRBD2 on 6 matching bases. The TCR was taken from an adult in good health. Sequenced: blood. CDR3 loop: CASSRRAEGRENEQFF. CDR3 DNA sequence: TGCGCCAGCAGCCGGAGAGCGGAGGGTAGGGAGAATGAGCAGTTCTTC.